This entry lists 32 T cell receptor beta chains sequenced from one sample in a study of blood T cell repertoires in COVID-19. Data came from immunoSEQ multiplex PCR; TCRdb stores just in-frame clones and leaves some out. The sample contains approximately 49,000 clones, roughly 70% of which appear only once. Specimen: peripheral blood. The receptor source for this set is a woman in her seventies with acute or convalescent COVID-19.

This rearrangement joins TRBV27 to TRBJ2-7, with 8 nucleotides matching TRBD1. The V and J ends lost 6 bases and 5 bases, in that order; junction bases with no gene match: 9. CDR3 size: 14 residues. Looked up from germline, CDR1 is MNHEY and CDR2 is SMNVEV (reference sequence). In DNA form, the CDR3 reads TGTGCCAGCAGCTACGACAGGGGAAGCCACGAGCAGTACTTC. Protein sequence: CASSYDRGSHEQYF.

The chain employs TRBV15 and TRBJ1-6; perhaps TRBD1 as D (6 bases). This CDR3 spans 17 amino acids. Germline V gene lookup returns CDR1 LNHNV and CDR2 YYDKDF (reference sequence). Trimming pared 0 bases from V and 7 bases from J, leaving 16 bases between. The CDR3 loop is CATSRDWVGAQNSPLHF. The DNA for the CDR3 is TGTGCCACCAGCAGAGATTGGGTGGGGGCGCAGAATTCACCCCTCCACTTT.

As concerns this clone: This CDR3 is also generated by other DNA sequences in the sample. The V gene is TRBV11-3, the J gene TRBJ2-1; 9 bases match TRBD2. Losses at the gene ends were 1 base for V and 7 bases for J; bases not matched to a gene: 2. CDR1 and CDR2 (germline): SGHNT, YENEEA. This CDR3 is built from 14 residues. The CDR3 here is CASSLGTSANEQFF. CDR3 sequence (DNA): TGTGCCAGCAGCTTAGGGACTAGCGCAAATGAGCAGTTCTTC. The full variable domain, in which reference TRBV11-3 and TRBJ2-1 provide the parts outside the CDR3, is EAGVVQSPRYKIIEKKQPVAFWCNPISGHNTLYWYLQNLGQGPELLIRYENEEAVDDSQLPKDRFSAERLKGVDSTLKIQPAELGDSAVYLCASSLGTSANEQFFGPGTRLTVL.

On this clone itself: Other nucleotide sequences in the sample specify the same CDR3. This chain uses TRBV7-3 with TRBJ1-1; 7 bases are a match to TRBD1. The CDR3 runs 14 residues. CDR1 SGHTA and CDR2 FQGTGA come from the germline V gene. With 7 bases clipped from V and 1 base from J, the junction kept 6 bases outside the gene matches. The CDR3 DNA is TGTGCCAGCATACCAGGGGGGACGAACACTGAAGCTTTCTTT. This sequence encodes CASIPGGTNTEAFF.

The V gene is TRBV7-9, the J gene TRBJ2-7; a weak D match, TRBD1 (6 bases). V was cut by 5 bases and J by 7 bases, with 18 bases left in between. Germline lookup yields CDR1 SEHNR and CDR2 FQNEAQ (reference sequence). The CDR3 consists of 14 residues. The CDR3 here is CASSPSSRGWEQYF. The CDR3 nucleotides read TGTGCCAGCAGCCCAAGCTCCAGGGGTTGGGAGCAGTACTTC.

This clone was observed once. This chain's CDR3 is CASSPTTGDLDYTF. CDR3 bases: TGCGCCAGCAGCCCGACGACAGGGGACTTGGACTACACCTTC. The chain joins TRBV4-1 to TRBJ1-2, with 8 bases fitting TRBD1. Trimming removed 4 bases from V and 10 bases from J; junction bases left unmatched: 11. This CDR3 has 14 amino acids. Germline CDR1 reads MGHRA; CDR2 reads YSYEKL.

This chain links TRBV5-1 with TRBJ2-2; TRBD2 is a possible D gene (5 bases). This CDR3 contains 13 residues. The germline CDR1 and CDR2 sequences are SGHRS and YFSETQ. V lost 3 bases and J 14 bases, leaving 17 bases between the germline ends. The DNA of the CDR3 is TGCGCCAGCAGCTCCTCAGGTCGGGGTCATCTGTTTTTT. This encodes CASSSSGRGHLFF.

This CDR3 reads CASSQEDQRSETQYF. The CDR3 coding sequence is TGCGCCAGCAGCCAAGAAGATCAGCGTTCAGAGACCCAGTACTTC. The J gene is TRBJ2-5, the V gene TRBV4-1; no firm D call. This CDR3 contains 15 residues. Germline CDR1 reads MGHRA; CDR2 reads YSYEKL. The V gene lost 0 bases and the J gene lost 4 bases, with 12 bases spanning the gap.

V usage is TRBV7-2 and J usage is TRBJ2-5; D is unresolved. This CDR3 has 14 amino acids. Trimming left V 5 bases short and J 0 bases short, with 10 bases between. Germline values: CDR1 SGHTA, CDR2 FQGNSA. Written as DNA, the CDR3 is TGTGCCAGCAGCCCACCCGGGTACCAAGAGACCCAGTACTTC. Its translation is CASSPPGYQETQYF.

This chain joins TRBV18 and TRBJ2-7; D might be TRBD2 (5 bases). V lost 3 bases to trimming and J lost 3 bases, with 15 bases between them. CDR1 is KGHSH and CDR2 is LQKENI in the germline V gene. The CDR3 runs to 15 residues. CDR3 nucleotides: TGTGCCAGCTCACCGCCCCGAGGGAAAAGCTACGAGCAGTACTTC. The encoded protein is CASSPPRGKSYEQYF.

CDR3 residues: CASSDQGVTGELFF. CDR3 nucleotide sequence: TGTGCCAGCAGTGATCAGGGGGTCACCGGGGAGCTGTTTTTT. V is TRBV2 and J is TRBJ2-2, with TRBD1 matching over 7 bases. Trimming removed 3 bases from V and 4 bases from J; junction bases left unmatched: 2. Germline CDR1 SNHLY, CDR2 FYNNEI. The CDR3 contains 14 residues.

Ten or more counts support this clone. V usage is TRBV7-2 and J usage is TRBJ2-4; tentative D call: TRBD2 (5 bases). The J call may be incorrect, as the DNA end agrees better with TRBJ2-1. This CDR3 region has 16 residues. The germline V gene has CDR1 SGHTA and CDR2 FQGNSA. CDR3 DNA: TGTGCCAGCAGCTCTCCGGGATATCTAAGTAAAAACATTCAGTTCTTC. This translates into CASSSPGYLSKNIQFF.

CDR3 DNA: TGTGCCTGGGGGACAGGGAGGACCTACGAGCAGTACTTC. Translating gives CAWGTGRTYEQYF. J is TRBJ2-7 and V is TRBV30; 9 nucleotides match TRBD1. The CDR3 has 13 amino acids. Germline assignment: CDR1 GTSNPN and CDR2 SVGIG (reference sequence). The J segment lost 2 bases and the V segment lost 5 bases, leaving 4 bases of the junction unmatched.

In its sample, this clone was seen a few times. This chain links TRBV19 with TRBJ1-5, with D maybe TRBD1 (5 bases). The CDR3 spans 12 residues. The germline V gene has CDR1 LNHDA and CDR2 SQIVND (reference sequence). Trimming shortened V by 7 bases and J by 6 bases, and 10 bases separated the two germline ends. CDR3 nucleotides: TGTGCCAGTAAGGCGCAGGGTCAGCCCCAGCATTTT. As protein: CASKAQGQPQHF.

The CDR3 nucleotides read TGCGCCAGCAGCTTGGGCGGGCACACTCGGGACTACCACAATGAGCAGTTCTTC. Translated, it gives CASSLGGHTRDYHNEQFF. The chain has TRBV5-1 and TRBJ2-1, with 7 bases lining up with TRBD2. Looked up from germline, CDR1 is SGHRS and CDR2 is YFSETQ. The CDR3 loop spans 18 amino acids. V dropped 0 bases and J dropped 5; count of bases not matched to a gene: 14.

This chain links TRBV6-5 with TRBJ2-5, with 11 bases identical to TRBD1. This CDR3 region has 15 residues. Germline V gene sequence: CDR1 MNHEY, CDR2 SVGAGI. The V gene end was trimmed by 6 bases and the J gene end by 4 bases; junction bases not matched to a gene: 7. Here the CDR3 DNA reads TGTGCCAGCAGGTCCCGGACAGGGGGCCGAGAGACCCAGTACTTC. This encodes CASRSRTGGRETQYF.

The chain recombines TRBV30 with TRBJ1-1, with D tentatively TRBD1 (5 bases). This CDR3 has 13 amino acids. V was trimmed by 6 bases and J by 1 base, leaving 12 bases between them. In germline, CDR1 is GTSNPN, CDR2 SVGIG (reference sequence). The CDR3 reads CACGLTGNTEAFF. In nucleotides, the CDR3 is TGTGCCTGTGGGTTAACAGGGAACACTGAAGCTTTCTTT.

V gene TRBV11-2 combines with J gene TRBJ1-4; 8 bases align to TRBD1. J was trimmed by 5 bases and V by 4 bases; bases with no gene match: 6. The CDR3 has 15 amino acids. Germline V gene lookup returns CDR1 SGHAT and CDR2 FQNNGV. CDR3 amino acids: CASSSWTGSNEKLFF. The CDR3 DNA sequence: TGTGCCAGCAGCTCTTGGACAGGGTCCAATGAAAAACTGTTTTTT.

A few counts support this clone. V usage is TRBV2 and J usage is TRBJ1-1; D may be TRBD1 (5 bases). The germline V gene has CDR1 SNHLY and CDR2 FYNNEI. The CDR3 totals 13 residues. The ends were cut back, 4 bases at V and 4 bases at J, with 10 bases in the middle. The CDR3 DNA reads as TGTGCCAGCAGTGGGGCAGGGTTCACTGAAGCTTTCTTT. Translated, it gives CASSGAGFTEAFF.

This clone qualifies as medium-sized. This rearrangement joins TRBV6-5 to TRBJ1-1; no firm D call. The V gene lost 0 bases and the J gene lost 1 base, with 6 bases spanning the gap. Germline V gene data show CDR1 as MNHEY and CDR2 as SVGAGI. The CDR3 loop spans 14 amino acids. CDR3 protein: CASSYSRENTEAFF. CDR3 bases: TGTGCCAGCAGTTACTCGAGGGAGAACACTGAAGCTTTCTTT.

This chain connects TRBV19 to TRBJ1-2, with TRBD1 matching 8 bases. Germline V lookup: CDR1 LNHDA, CDR2 SQIVND (reference sequence). V lost 6 bases, J lost 8 bases, and 11 bases stayed unmatched. This CDR3 contains 14 residues. The CDR3 sequence is CASRPGGQGWGYTF. The DNA for the CDR3 is TGTGCCAGTAGACCCGGCGGACAGGGTTGGGGCTACACCTTC.

The J gene is TRBJ1-1, the V gene TRBV2; 8 bases fit TRBD1. The CDR3 totals 15 residues. Germline V gene data show CDR1 as SNHLY and CDR2 as FYNNEI. J lost 1 base, V lost 7 bases, and 8 bases had no gene match. The CDR3 sequence: CASINRGRENTEAFF. In DNA, the CDR3 is TGTGCCAGCATTAACAGGGGGAGGGAGAACACTGAAGCTTTCTTT.

This chain uses TRBV10-2 with TRBJ1-6; 11 nucleotides agree with TRBD1. The CDR3 has 16 amino acids. V was pared by 5 bases and J by 10 bases, with 10 bases of the junction left unmatched. Germline CDR1 and CDR2: WSHSY and SAAADI. The CDR3 loop reads CASSLDRDRGWSPLHF. The CDR3 coding sequence is TGCGCCAGCAGTCTTGACCGGGACAGGGGGTGGTCACCCCTCCACTTT.

This chain uses TRBV6-5 with TRBJ2-5, with a tentative D call TRBD2 (5 bases). CDR1 is MNHEY and CDR2 is SVGAGI in the germline V gene. The germline V and J ends were trimmed by 9 bases and 0 bases, with 14 bases remaining between them. This CDR3 spans 14 amino acids. The CDR3 loop is CASSLGDYQETQYF. In DNA, the CDR3 is TGTGCCAGTTCACTCGGGGATTACCAAGAGACCCAGTACTTC.

This chain joins TRBV6-5 and TRBJ2-1; a possible D gene is TRBD1 (5 bases). Germline-derived CDR1 and CDR2 are MNHEY and SVGAGI. Trimming removed 8 bases from V and 6 bases from J, with 17 bases in between. The CDR3 is made up of 14 amino acids. Here the CDR3 reads CASGIQGVGNEQFF. The CDR3 bases are TGTGCCAGCGGGATTCAAGGGGTGGGCAATGAGCAGTTCTTC.

This chain joins TRBV5-1 and TRBJ2-3; no firm D call. CDR3 size: 13 residues. Germline V gives CDR1 SGHRS, CDR2 YFSETQ. Trimming removed 1 base at V and 3 bases at J, with 6 bases between. CDR3 sequence reads: CASSLILTDTQYF. The CDR3 bases are TGCGCCAGCAGCTTGATACTGACAGATACGCAGTATTTT.

The rearrangement links TRBV5-1 to TRBJ1-2, with D possibly matching TRBD1 (6 bases). CDR3 length: 13 residues. Trimming shortened V by 8 bases and J by 0 bases, and 11 bases separated the two germline ends. Germline lookup yields CDR1 SGHRS and CDR2 YFSETQ. CDR3 residues: CASRDTPNYGYTF. CDR3 sequence (DNA): TGCGCCAGTAGGGACACTCCTAACTATGGCTACACCTTC.

This chain uses TRBV7-2 with TRBJ2-1; 12 bases are a match to TRBD2. With 6 bases clipped from V and 9 bases from J, the junction kept 12 bases outside the gene matches. Germline CDR1 is SGHTA and CDR2 is FQGNSA. The CDR3 extends over 16 amino acids. The CDR3, as DNA: TGTGCCAGCAGACCTCCCCTAGCGGGGGGGCTAGGTGAGCAGTTCTTC. This encodes CASRPPLAGGLGEQFF.

The chain couples TRBV23-1 to TRBJ1-4; D not certain. TRBV23-1 is labeled an ORF, and its function is uncertain. CDR3 size: 19 residues. Trimming took 0 bases from V and 0 from J, leaving 17 bases between them. The CDR3 DNA sequence: TGCGCCAGCAGTCAATCGGAGGAAAGGGCCAGAGCAACTAATGAAAAACTGTTTTTT. It encodes CASSQSEERARATNEKLFF.

The chain employs TRBV28 and TRBJ2-7; 14 bases line up with TRBD2. Looked up from germline, CDR1 is MDHEN and CDR2 is SYDVKM. There are 15 residues in the CDR3. V was clipped by 6 bases and J by 7 bases; unmatched bases: 8. Here the CDR3 reads CASSLGLAGVSEQYF. The CDR3 nucleotides read TGTGCCAGCAGCCTGGGACTAGCGGGAGTATCAGAGCAGTACTTC.

CDR3 coding DNA: TGTGCCATCAGCACTAGCGGGAGTGTTACAGATACGCAGTATTTT. Translated, it gives CAISTSGSVTDTQYF. The chain recombines TRBV10-3 with TRBJ2-3; 11 bases line up with TRBD2. The germline CDR1 and CDR2 sequences are ENHRY and SYGVKD. The CDR3 has 15 amino acids. The V gene end was trimmed by 6 bases and the J gene end by 3 bases; junction bases not matched to a gene: 5.

The rearrangement uses TRBV7-9 and TRBJ2-2; tentative D call: TRBD2 (6 bases). The CDR3 totals 15 residues. Germline CDR1 and CDR2: SEHNR and FQNEAQ (reference sequence). The V and J ends lost 1 base and 8 bases respectively, with 14 bases between them. In nucleotides, the CDR3 is TGTGCCAGCAGCTTAGTACTAGCCGGCCCTGGGGAGCTGTTTTTT. Translating it yields CASSLVLAGPGELFF.